This T cell receptor beta chain was found in a study of identical twins. TCRdb reprocessed the 5' RACE reads with MiXCR, giving one entry per CDR3 protein. This repertoire shows 1.5 million to 2 million distinct CDR3 sequences, around 33% found once; its top ten account for more than 0.25%. The germline CDR1 and CDR2 sequences are DFQATT and SNEGSKA (reference sequence). This CDR3 has 15 amino acids. Study-wide results and limits: Invariant MAIT and iNKT cells may have partly biased zero-insertion analyses. Modelling underestimated the level of out-of-frame TCR alpha sharing observed in monozygotic twins.

This clonotype was seen only a few times. What it recognizes is unknown. V usage is TRBV20-1 and J usage is TRBJ2-1; 7 nucleotides match TRBD2. The J call may be faulty, since TRBJ2-7 better matches the DNA end. This TCR was recovered from a newborn girl in good health. Sequenced: cord blood. CDR3 region: CSARGGSEAYNEQYF. CDR3 nucleotides: TGCAGTGCTAGAGGCGGGAGTGAGGCCTACAATGAGCAGTACTTC.